Below, 12 T cell receptor beta chains from the same sample are listed, as sequenced in a study of blood T cell repertoires in COVID-19 (dated by TCRdb to the early 2020s). Library preparation employed the immunoSEQ multiplex PCR assay. TCRdb obtained this table from immuneACCESS and retained in-frame rearrangements with V and J assigned. These tables miss some clones; where compared with another copy, unresolved V genes account for less than half of the shortfall, and the remainder is unexplained. The sample includes tens of thousands of clones, with approximately 90% observed a single time. The ten largest clones add up to 2.5% to 3% of the sample. Sequencing input: peripheral blood. These receptors originate from a man at least 80 years old with acute or convalescent COVID-19.

The chain carries TRBV9 and TRBJ2-1; 7 bases line up with TRBD2. Trimming cost V 0 bases and J 5 bases; bases outside gene matches: 8. This CDR3 spans 16 amino acids. Germline V lookup: CDR1 SGDLS, CDR2 YYNGEE. The DNA of the CDR3 is TGTGCCAGCAGCGTAGGGGTTCGGGGGGTAAACAATGAGCAGTTCTTC. The encoded protein is CASSVGVRGVNNEQFF.

This rearrangement joins TRBV19 to TRBJ2-3; 7 bases match TRBD1. Trimming took 3 bases from V and 0 from J; bases not matched to a gene: 3. Germline CDR1 reads LNHDA; CDR2 reads SQIVND (reference sequence). The CDR3 is made up of 15 amino acids. The CDR3 bases are TGTGCCAGTAGTATCAGGGGGTTGAGCACAGATACGCAGTATTTT. Amino acids: CASSIRGLSTDTQYF.

The chain has TRBV18 and TRBJ1-4; D is ambiguous. V was clipped by 0 bases and J by 6 bases, with 11 bases between them. This CDR3 contains 15 residues. Germline CDR1 KGHSH, CDR2 LQKENI. This chain's CDR3 is CASSPPNTGDEKLFF. The CDR3 DNA is TGTGCCAGCTCACCACCTAACACTGGAGATGAAAAACTGTTTTTT.

The CDR3 region has the DNA TGCGCCAGCAGTACCGCCGGGGGGGCCATCTATGAGCAGTTCTTC. Residues: CASSTAGGAIYEQFF. The chain couples TRBV5-1 to TRBJ2-1; 8 bases line up with TRBD2. This CDR3 has 15 residues. V lost 5 bases and J lost 8; bases outside the gene matches: 12. Germline V gives CDR1 SGHRS, CDR2 YFSETQ. Together with reference TRBV5-1 and TRBJ2-1, the CDR3 gives the full variable domain: KAGVTQTPRYLIKTRGQQVTLSCSPISGHRSVSWYQQTPGQGLQFLFEYFSETQRNKGNFPGRFSGRQFSNSRSEMNVSTLELGDSALYLCASSTAGGAIYEQFFGPGTRLTVL.

The J gene is TRBJ2-7, the V gene TRBV6-2 or TRBV6-3; 12 bases are a match to TRBD1. The CDR3 has 16 residues. Germline V CDR1 and CDR2: MNHEY, SVGEGT. Trimming at V came to 5 bases and at J to 5 bases, leaving 10 bases not matched to a gene. The CDR3 here is CASSPPRDRGQNEQYF. The DNA for the CDR3 is TGTGCCAGCAGTCCCCCCCGGGACAGGGGGCAAAACGAGCAGTACTTC.

V is TRBV6-5 and J is TRBJ1-1; tentatively, D is TRBD1 (6 bases). Germline CDR1 is MNHEY and CDR2 is SVGAGI. V lost 2 bases, J lost 2 bases, and 12 bases lay in between. The CDR3 loop spans 15 amino acids. CDR3 sequence (DNA): TGTGCCAGCAGTTACAACGACAGGACTAACACTGAAGCTTTCTTT. It encodes CASSYNDRTNTEAFF.

The chain is built from TRBV6-4 and TRBJ1-6, with TRBD1 as a possible D gene (5 bases). The V gene lost 5 bases and the J gene lost 8 bases, with 10 bases spanning the gap. CDR3 length: 13 residues. Germline CDR1 and CDR2: MRHNA and SNTAGT. The CDR3 here is CASSWQGDSPLHF. The DNA of the CDR3 is TGTGCCAGCAGTTGGCAGGGCGATTCACCCCTCCACTTT.

The chain recombines TRBV4-3 with TRBJ1-6, with 7 bases that match TRBD1. The CDR3 spans 15 residues. Germline CDR1 LGHNA, CDR2 YSLEER. J gave up 7 bases and V 1 base, and 4 bases lay outside the gene matches. The CDR3 coding sequence is TGCGCCAGCAGCCAAGTAAGGGGGCAAAATTCACCCCTCCACTTT. It codes for CASSQVRGQNSPLHF.

DNA for the CDR3: TGTGCCAGCAGTTACGGAGGAGACTATGGCTACACCTTC. This translates into CASSYGGDYGYTF. This chain connects TRBV12-3 or TRBV12-4 to TRBJ1-2; D gene ambiguous. Between the trimmed V and J ends, which lost 4 bases and 3 bases, there was a span of 9 bases. This CDR3 is built from 13 residues.

The chain carries TRBV6-5 and TRBJ1-4; D may be TRBD1 (6 bases). CDR1 and CDR2 (germline): MNHEY, SVGAGI. The ends were cut back, 0 bases at V and 7 bases at J, with 15 bases in the middle. The CDR3 covers 16 residues. CDR3 nucleotides: TGTGCCAGCAGTTACTCGAGTTGGGGGCGCGGTGAAAAACTGTTTTTT. This translates into CASSYSSWGRGEKLFF.

CDR3 region: CASSLAGGGGVSPEYF. In nucleotides, the CDR3 is TGCGCCAGCAGCTTGGCTGGCGGGGGGGGCGTATCCCCCGAGTATTTT. The chain is built from TRBV5-1 and TRBJ2-3, with 9 bases lining up with TRBD2. The CDR3 covers 16 residues. V dropped 0 bases and J dropped 13; count of bases not matched to a gene: 15. Germline CDR1 is SGHRS and CDR2 is YFSETQ.

The rearrangement joins TRBV5-1 to TRBJ2-1, with D maybe TRBD1 (8 bases). Trimming removed 1 base from V and 5 bases from J, with 13 bases in between. The CDR3 totals 15 residues. The germline V gene encodes CDR1 SGHRS and CDR2 YFSETQ. The CDR3 protein is CASSLTGGVHNEQFF. For the CDR3, the DNA is TGCGCCAGCAGCTTGACAGGGGGGGTCCACAATGAGCAGTTCTTC.